Below, 24 T cell receptor beta chains from the same sample are listed, as sequenced in a study of blood T cell repertoires in COVID-19. Sequenced by immunoSEQ multiplex PCR; TCRdb stores in-frame clones only, minus some. The sample gives about 24,000 clones, 80% to 90% of which show up once; around 8.9% is in the top ten. The sample consisted of peripheral blood. Every receptor here comes from a man between 65 and 85 years old with acute or convalescent COVID-19.

The chain is built from TRBV19 and TRBJ2-1; D might be TRBD2 (5 bases). The CDR3 totals 16 residues. Germline lookup yields CDR1 LNHDA and CDR2 SQIVND (reference sequence). Trimming shortened V by 4 bases and J by 0 bases, and 13 bases separated the two germline ends. CDR3 amino acids: CASSRRTPGSYNEQFF. DNA of the CDR3: TGTGCCAGTAGTAGACGGACTCCGGGCTCCTACAATGAGCAGTTCTTC.

This chain joins TRBV9 and TRBJ2-5; a weak D match, TRBD1 (7 bases). CDR1 and CDR2 from the germline V gene are SGDLS and YYNGEE. Trimming took off 4 bases at V and 2 bases at J, with 15 bases between the two ends. The CDR3 covers 15 residues. Here the CDR3 reads CASSPRDSGQETQYF. CDR3 DNA sequence: TGTGCCAGCAGCCCCCGGGACAGCGGGCAAGAGACCCAGTACTTC.

The chain is built from TRBV29-1 and TRBJ1-2, with 8 bases that match TRBD1. CDR3 length: 15 amino acids. CDR1 SQVTM and CDR2 ANQGSEA come from the germline V gene. V gave up 0 bases and J gave up 8 bases; unmatched junction bases: 11. CDR3 sequence (DNA): TGCAGCGTTGAAGATTCGAGGACAGGGATGGACGGCTACACCTTC. Encoded protein: CSVEDSRTGMDGYTF.

The sample holds one count of this clone. The genes are TRBV10-2 and TRBJ2-3; possibly TRBD1 for D (5 bases). The CDR3 is 14 amino acids. Trimming left V 6 bases short and J 5 bases short, with 15 bases between. The V gene's germline CDR1 is WSHSY and CDR2 SAAADI. CDR3 sequence reads: CASSPAGLRDTQYF. The CDR3 DNA follows: TGCGCCAGCAGCCCTGCAGGGTTAAGAGATACGCAGTATTTT.

The rearrangement uses TRBV28 and TRBJ2-7; the match to TRBD2 covers 7 bases. J lost 7 bases, V lost 5 bases, and 11 bases had no gene match. The CDR3 is 14 amino acids. Looked up from germline, CDR1 is MDHEN and CDR2 is SYDVKM. CDR3 region: CASSQRTRLWEQYF. CDR3 bases: TGTGCCAGCAGTCAACGGACTAGACTCTGGGAGCAGTACTTC.

The genes are TRBV7-8 and TRBJ2-7; 9 bases align to TRBD1. After removal of 5 bases from V and 5 bases from J, the junction contained 7 bases not matched to a gene. The germline CDR1 and CDR2 sequences are SGHVS and FQNEAQ. CDR3 length: 14 amino acids. Written as DNA, the CDR3 is TGTGCCAGCAGCCGCACCGGGACAGGGAACGAGCAGTACTTC. Its protein is CASSRTGTGNEQYF.

This chain joins TRBV28 and TRBJ1-1, with TRBD1 identical over 7 bases. Looked up from germline, CDR1 is MDHEN and CDR2 is SYDVKM. The CDR3 contains 12 residues. J lost 7 bases, V lost 4 bases, and 3 bases had no gene match. This CDR3 is CASSSGDSEAFF. The CDR3 coding sequence is TGTGCCAGCAGTTCCGGGGACAGTGAAGCTTTCTTT. Full variable domain (outside the CDR3, taken from reference TRBV28 and TRBJ1-1): DVKVTQSSRYLVKRTGEKVFLECVQDMDHENMFWYRQDPGLGLRLIYFSYDVKMKEKGDIPEGYSVSREKKERFSLILESASTNQTSMYLCASSSGDSEAFFGQGTRLTVV.

The chain carries TRBV5-4 and TRBJ1-1, with TRBD1 matching 8 bases. CDR1 and CDR2 (germline): SGHNT, YYREEE (reference sequence). The J segment lost 0 bases and the V segment lost 4 bases, leaving 5 bases of the junction unmatched. The CDR3 loop spans 15 amino acids. In nucleotides, the CDR3 is TGTGCCAGCAGCGCGACACAGGGGGTGAACACTGAAGCTTTCTTT. Protein: CASSATQGVNTEAFF. Looking up the rest from reference TRBV5-4 and TRBJ1-1 gives the full variable domain: ETGVTQSPTHLIKTRGQQVTLRCSSQSGHNTVSWYQQALGQGPQFIFQYYREEENGRGNFPPRFSGLQFPNYSSELNVNALELDDSALYLCASSATQGVNTEAFFGQGTRLTVV.

This chain links TRBV6-6 with TRBJ1-2; D is perhaps TRBD1 (5 bases). Germline-derived CDR1 and CDR2 are MNHNY and SVGAGI (reference sequence). V was shortened by 0 bases and J by 4 bases, with 12 bases between the two germline ends. CDR3 size: 15 residues. CDR3 bases: TGTGCCAGCAGTTACTCCCAGGGCCCGGTCTATGGCTACACCTTC. Encoded protein: CASSYSQGPVYGYTF.

The V gene is TRBV5-1, the J gene TRBJ2-5, with D maybe TRBD2 (6 bases). The V gene lost 4 bases and the J gene lost 2 bases, with 24 bases spanning the gap. This CDR3 region has 18 residues. Germline V gene sequence: CDR1 SGHRS, CDR2 YFSETQ. CDR3 nucleotide sequence: TGCGCCAGCAGCCGGGGACTGGGCCCTCCCCCGGGGCAAGAGACCCAGTACTTC. Residues: CASSRGLGPPPGQETQYF.

The chain links TRBV5-1 to TRBJ1-2; D not certain. This CDR3 has 15 residues. Germline CDR1 and CDR2: SGHRS and YFSETQ. Trimming took off 5 bases at V and 4 bases at J, with 18 bases between the two ends. The CDR3 reads CASSPSTGIGYGYTF. In nucleotides, the CDR3 is TGCGCCAGCAGTCCATCGACGGGGATCGGCTATGGCTACACCTTC.

The chain employs TRBV3-1 (or the pseudogene TRBV3-2) and TRBJ2-5; D possibly uses TRBD1 or TRBD2 (5 bases each). V lost 4 bases to trimming and J lost 5 bases, with 11 bases between them. The length of the CDR3 is 13 residues. Germline CDR1 reads LGHDT; CDR2 reads YNNKEL (reference sequence). The CDR3 sequence: CASSPEGLETQYF. Written as DNA, the CDR3 is TGTGCCAGCAGCCCAGAGGGGCTGGAGACCCAGTACTTC.

J is TRBJ1-4 and V is TRBV20-1, with 10 nucleotides matching TRBD1. The CDR3 is made up of 15 amino acids. The V gene end was trimmed by 3 bases and the J gene end by 7 bases; junction bases not matched to a gene: 8. Germline V lookup: CDR1 DFQATT, CDR2 SNEGSKA (reference sequence). CDR3 sequence: CSASPRDRGIEKLFF. CDR3 nucleotide sequence: TGCAGTGCTAGTCCCCGGGACAGGGGTATTGAAAAACTGTTTTTT.

CDR3 DNA sequence: TGTGCCAGCAGTTTACCCCGGGGAGGCTATGGCTACACCTTC. This sequence encodes CASSLPRGGYGYTF. J is TRBJ1-2 and V is TRBV28; D gene unclear. Trimming stripped 2 bases from V and 4 bases from J, with 11 bases between. Germline assignment: CDR1 MDHEN and CDR2 SYDVKM. The CDR3 is made up of 14 amino acids.

The J gene is TRBJ1-5, the V gene TRBV7-9; TRBD1 agrees at 9 bases. This CDR3 is 15 amino acids long. V lost 6 bases to trimming and J lost 6 bases; unmatched junction nucleotides: 9. The germline V gene has CDR1 SEHNR and CDR2 FQNEAQ (reference sequence). The CDR3 spells CASSRGQGWGQPQHF. DNA for the CDR3: TGTGCCAGCAGTCGAGGACAGGGGTGGGGTCAGCCCCAGCATTTT.

The CDR3 region is CAWKFEQNYGYTF. Written as DNA, the CDR3 is TGTGCCTGGAAGTTCGAACAGAACTATGGCTACACCTTC. This chain links TRBV30 with TRBJ1-2; D gene uncertain. Germline V gene lookup returns CDR1 GTSNPN and CDR2 SVGIG (reference sequence). Trimming shortened V by 4 bases and J by 2 bases, and 11 bases separated the two germline ends. This CDR3 has 13 residues.

The chain uses TRBV2 and TRBJ2-7, with 8 nucleotides matching TRBD2. V shed 6 bases, J shed 6 bases, and the junction held 10 bases outside the gene matches. Germline lookup yields CDR1 SNHLY and CDR2 FYNNEI. The CDR3 has 14 residues. Here the CDR3 DNA reads TGTGCCAGCAGGCCGGGACTAGGCGTAGGCGAGCAGTACTTC. Protein sequence: CASRPGLGVGEQYF.

The rearrangement uses TRBV7-2 and TRBJ2-1; D may be TRBD2 (5 bases). Per germline, CDR1 SGHTA and CDR2 FQGNSA. This CDR3 has 15 residues. With 3 bases removed from V and 2 bases from J, the gap between germline ends came to 11 bases. The CDR3 region is CASSLSGPTYNEQFF. The CDR3 DNA sequence: TGTGCCAGCAGCTTGAGCGGTCCCACCTACAATGAGCAGTTCTTC.

The chain couples TRBV19 to TRBJ2-7, with D perhaps TRBD1 or TRBD2 (7 bases each). CDR1 and CDR2 (germline): LNHDA, SQIVND (reference sequence). This CDR3 region has 15 residues. V lost 5 bases and J 3 bases, leaving 17 bases between the germline ends. The CDR3 sequence is CASSLAVDRDYEQYF. The CDR3, as DNA: TGTGCCAGTAGTCTAGCGGTTGACAGGGACTACGAGCAGTACTTC. The variable domain in full, with the rest retrieved from reference TRBV19 and TRBJ2-7, is DGGITQSPKYLFRKEGQNVTLSCEQNLNHDAMYWYRQDPGQGLRLIYYSQIVNDFQKGDIAEGYSVSREKKESFPLTVTSAQKNPTAFYLCASSLAVDRDYEQYFGPGTRLTVT.

The V gene is TRBV7-9, the J gene TRBJ2-7, with a tentative D call TRBD2 (6 bases). Germline V gene data show CDR1 as SEHNR and CDR2 as FQNEAQ (reference sequence). Trimming cost V 5 bases and J 2 bases, with 19 bases left between them. The CDR3 runs 16 residues. CDR3 protein: CASSALGGIAPYEQYF. In nucleotides, the CDR3 is TGTGCCAGCAGCGCATTGGGCGGGATTGCCCCCTACGAGCAGTACTTC.

V gene TRBV7-3 combines with J gene TRBJ2-2; 11 bases match TRBD2. The length of the CDR3 is 15 residues. Looked up from germline, CDR1 is SGHTA and CDR2 is FQGTGA. V lost 6 bases and J lost 6; bases outside the gene matches: 6. CDR3 DNA: TGTGCCAGCAGTACTAGCGGGAGTGAGGCCGGGGAGCTGTTTTTT. This sequence encodes CASSTSGSEAGELFF.

The V gene is TRBV5-1, the J gene TRBJ2-5; 9 bases are a match to TRBD2. V shed 6 bases, J shed 5 bases, and the junction held 11 bases outside the gene matches. The length of the CDR3 is 15 residues. The germline V gene encodes CDR1 SGHRS and CDR2 YFSETQ. The CDR3 DNA reads TGCGCCAGCAAGGGAGCGGGAGGCTCAGGGGAGACCCAGTACTTC. This encodes CASKGAGGSGETQYF.

The chain is built from TRBV6-5 and TRBJ1-6; 12 positions agree with TRBD1. V was pared by 5 bases and J by 10 bases, with 6 bases of the junction left unmatched. CDR3 length: 15 amino acids. CDR1 and CDR2 (germline): MNHEY, SVGAGI. The CDR3 here is CASSTRDRGLSPLHF. The CDR3 DNA follows: TGTGCCAGCAGTACCCGGGACAGGGGGCTGTCACCCCTCCACTTT.

J is TRBJ2-1 and V is TRBV6-6; D not certain. CDR1 is MNHNY, CDR2 SVGAGI, per germline (reference sequence). Deletions cut 3 bases from V and 10 bases from J, with 13 bases between. The CDR3 contains 13 residues. In DNA, the CDR3 is TGTGCCAGCAGTTATGACATCCGTTGGGAGCAGTTCTTC. Translation gives CASSYDIRWEQFF.